The 32 T cell receptor beta chains in this list originate from one sample, sequenced in a study of cytomegalovirus exposure and HLA in healthy donors. Sequencing was performed with immunoSEQ multiplex PCR; in TCRdb, only in-frame clones are kept and a portion is missing. This sample has more than 95,000 clones, with more than 70% found just once. Input material: PBMCs. Receptors were obtained from a man between 18 and 29 years old in good health and CMV-seronegative.

This chain's CDR3 is CASSLTVRGRPRETQYF. The DNA for the CDR3 is TGTGCCAGCAGCTTGACGGTCAGGGGGAGGCCGAGGGAGACCCAGTACTTC. The chain has TRBV11-2 and TRBJ2-5; D is perhaps TRBD1 (7 bases). Trimming removed 3 bases at V and 5 bases at J, with 22 bases between. The CDR3 has 17 amino acids. Germline V lookup: CDR1 SGHAT, CDR2 FQNNGV.

The chain employs TRBV5-1 and TRBJ1-2; D is perhaps TRBD1 (6 bases). Germline CDR1 is SGHRS and CDR2 is YFSETQ. This CDR3 has 15 amino acids. V was shortened by 1 base and J by 4 bases, with 14 bases between the two germline ends. CDR3: CASSLTADSPYGYTF. DNA of the CDR3: TGCGCCAGCAGCTTGACCGCGGACAGTCCCTATGGCTACACCTTC.

The chain couples TRBV28 to TRBJ1-5; 7 bases match TRBD1. The germline V gene has CDR1 MDHEN and CDR2 SYDVKM. The V gene end was trimmed by 4 bases and the J gene end by 7 bases; junction bases not matched to a gene: 10. CDR3 size: 15 residues. DNA for the CDR3: TGTGCCAGCAGTTATGACGACAGGGCATACCAGCCCCAGCATTTT. Encoded protein: CASSYDDRAYQPQHF.

This chain connects TRBV19 to TRBJ2-2; D not certain. V was shortened by 3 bases and J by 1 base, with 3 bases between the two germline ends. Germline V gene sequence: CDR1 LNHDA, CDR2 SQIVND (reference sequence). The CDR3 is 13 amino acids. The CDR3 DNA is TGTGCCAGTAGTATCGGGAACACCGGGGAGCTGTTTTTT. This sequence encodes CASSIGNTGELFF.

The genes are TRBV7-9 and TRBJ1-3; D is unclear. The germline V gene has CDR1 SEHNR and CDR2 FQNEAQ (reference sequence). V lost 5 bases and J 3 bases, leaving 11 bases between the germline ends. This CDR3 is built from 14 residues. CDR3 region: CASSARTVGNTIYF. The CDR3 bases are TGTGCCAGCAGCGCGAGGACTGTTGGAAACACCATATATTTT.

The V and J genes are TRBV6-1 and TRBJ1-1, with TRBD1 matching 9 bases. Germline V gene data show CDR1 as MNHNS and CDR2 as SASEGT. Trimming removed 7 bases from V and 7 bases from J; junction bases left unmatched: 7. There are 13 residues in the CDR3. DNA of the CDR3: TGTGCCAGCACCGAAACAGGGGGCCATGAAGCTTTCTTT. Protein: CASTETGGHEAFF.

The chain has TRBV19 and TRBJ2-7, with a possible D match to TRBD2 (6 bases). Trimming took off 1 base at V and 4 bases at J, with 8 bases between the two ends. The CDR3 has 13 residues. Germline assignment: CDR1 LNHDA and CDR2 SQIVND (reference sequence). The CDR3 region has the DNA TGTGCCAGTAGTATAGTGGGAGGTTACGAGCAGTACTTC. It specifies CASSIVGGYEQYF. The full variable domain, rest sourced from reference TRBV19 and TRBJ2-7, is DGGITQSPKYLFRKEGQNVTLSCEQNLNHDAMYWYRQDPGQGLRLIYYSQIVNDFQKGDIAEGYSVSREKKESFPLTVTSAQKNPTAFYLCASSIVGGYEQYFGPGTRLTVT.

V and J are TRBV14 and TRBJ2-7; maybe TRBD2 (6 bases). V lost 3 bases to trimming and J lost 3 bases, with 12 bases between them. Germline CDR1 reads SGHDN; CDR2 reads FVKESK. This CDR3 is 14 amino acids long. CDR3 coding DNA: TGTGCCAGCAGCCATGTCGGGGGACTCTACGAGCAGTACTTC. Protein: CASSHVGGLYEQYF. The whole variable domain, remainder taken from reference TRBV14 and TRBJ2-7, is EAGVTQFPSHSVIEKGQTVTLRCDPISGHDNLYWYRRVMGKEIKFLLHFVKESKQDESGMPNNRFLAERTGGTYSTLKVQPAELEDSGVYFCASSHVGGLYEQYFGPGTRLTVT.

The chain carries TRBV6-6 and TRBJ2-1; D is perhaps TRBD2 (5 bases). V was shortened by 6 bases and J by 1 base, with 16 bases between the two germline ends. This CDR3 has 16 amino acids. CDR1 is MNHNY, CDR2 SVGAGI, per germline (reference sequence). The CDR3: CASSALSSGSYNEQFF. For the CDR3, the DNA is TGTGCCAGCAGCGCCCTGTCGTCGGGGTCCTACAATGAGCAGTTCTTC.

The chain couples TRBV28 to TRBJ1-4; TRBD1 is a possible D gene (5 bases). Trimming took 7 bases from V and 5 from J, leaving 17 bases between them. The CDR3 loop spans 15 amino acids. Germline CDR1 is MDHEN and CDR2 is SYDVKM. The CDR3 loop is CASTGAAGSNEKLFF. Here the CDR3 DNA reads TGTGCCAGCACCGGAGCCGCAGGGTCAAATGAAAAACTGTTTTTT. Based on the CDR3 plus reference TRBV28 and TRBJ1-4, the full variable domain is DVKVTQSSRYLVKRTGEKVFLECVQDMDHENMFWYRQDPGLGLRLIYFSYDVKMKEKGDIPEGYSVSREKKERFSLILESASTNQTSMYLCASTGAAGSNEKLFFGSGTQLSVL.

The chain recombines TRBV15 with TRBJ2-7, with D perhaps matching TRBD2 (5 bases). This CDR3 region has 15 residues. Trimming shortened V by 0 bases and J by 3 bases, and 12 bases separated the two germline ends. The germline CDR1 and CDR2 sequences are LNHNV and YYDKDF (reference sequence). CDR3: CATSRDPGLNYEQYF. The CDR3 DNA is TGTGCCACCAGCAGAGATCCTGGACTGAACTACGAGCAGTACTTC.

The gene calls are TRBV29-1 and TRBJ2-7; the D is unclear. Trimming cost V 5 bases and J 4 bases, with 9 bases left between them. This CDR3 comprises 11 residues. Germline V gene lookup returns CDR1 SQVTM and CDR2 ANQGSEA. CDR3 sequence (DNA): TGCAGCGTTTCGACTGTTTACGAGCAGTACTTC. It specifies CSVSTVYEQYF.

The J gene is TRBJ1-2, the V gene TRBV5-8, with a tentative D call TRBD1 (6 bases). Looked up from germline, CDR1 is SGHTS and CDR2 is YDEGEE. V lost 4 bases to trimming and J lost 8 bases, with 21 bases between them. CDR3 length equals 15 residues. Here the CDR3 DNA reads TGTGCCAGCAGCCGGACAGAAGCCGAATATAGGGGCTACACCTTC. As protein: CASSRTEAEYRGYTF.

This clone came up many times. The rearrangement joins TRBV7-2 to TRBJ1-4; TRBD1 agrees at 7 bases. Germline V CDR1 and CDR2: SGHTA, FQGNSA. Trimming cost V 5 bases and J 7 bases; bases outside gene matches: 10. This CDR3 contains 15 residues. CDR3 nucleotide sequence: TGTGCCAGCAGCCCAACCGGGACAGTAACTGAAAAACTGTTTTTT. It specifies CASSPTGTVTEKLFF.

The chain combines TRBV29-1 with TRBJ2-5; possible D gene TRBD2, 5 bases. This CDR3 is built from 14 residues. Germline V gives CDR1 SQVTM, CDR2 ANQGSEA. V lost 3 bases and J 14 bases, leaving 25 bases between the germline ends. In DNA, the CDR3 is TGCAGCGTTGACGGTAGAGATCCGGGGATGAGATTATACTTC. It codes for CSVDGRDPGMRLYF.

This clone turned up a few times. The chain recombines TRBV7-9 with TRBJ2-2; possibly TRBD1 for D (5 bases). The V gene lost 1 base and the J gene lost 10 bases, with 13 bases spanning the gap. This CDR3 has 14 residues. Germline CDR1 and CDR2: SEHNR and FQNEAQ (reference sequence). The CDR3 sequence: CASSLEGMVEELFF. The CDR3 nucleotides read TGTGCCAGCAGCTTAGAGGGGATGGTGGAGGAGCTGTTTTTT.

This chain links TRBV28 with TRBJ1-1; possible D gene TRBD1, 5 bases. This CDR3 is 13 amino acids long. Germline-derived CDR1 and CDR2 are MDHEN and SYDVKM. The V and J ends lost 7 bases and 5 bases respectively, with 14 bases between them. CDR3 amino acids: CASKPGRRTEAFF. CDR3 in DNA: TGTGCCAGCAAGCCAGGGAGGAGGACTGAAGCTTTCTTT.

This clone was observed a handful of times. V usage is TRBV30 and J usage is TRBJ1-5; TRBD1 might be the D (5 bases). There are 14 residues in the CDR3. V was shortened by 4 bases and J by 0 bases, with 10 bases between the two germline ends. Germline V gene lookup returns CDR1 GTSNPN and CDR2 SVGIG (reference sequence). DNA for the CDR3: TGTGCCTGGAACAGGCCGAATAGCAATCAGCCCCAGCATTTT. Protein: CAWNRPNSNQPQHF.

This chain uses TRBV14 with TRBJ2-7, with 11 bases that match TRBD2. With 4 bases clipped from V and 5 bases from J, the junction kept 7 bases outside the gene matches. CDR1 SGHDN and CDR2 FVKESK come from the germline V gene. This CDR3 has 15 amino acids. Written as DNA, the CDR3 is TGTGCCAGCAGCCGCCGACTAGCGGGATCGGACGAGCAGTACTTC. This encodes CASSRRLAGSDEQYF.

The V and J genes are TRBV29-1 and TRBJ2-1, with 7 positions matching TRBD1. Trimming took 6 bases from V and 0 from J; bases not matched to a gene: 11. The CDR3 is made up of 16 amino acids. The germline V gene has CDR1 SQVTM and CDR2 ANQGSEA. The CDR3 is CSVKVPGQISYNEQFF. In DNA form, the CDR3 reads TGCAGCGTGAAAGTGCCGGGACAGATCTCCTACAATGAGCAGTTCTTC.

The rearrangement links TRBV5-1 to TRBJ2-7; D might be TRBD2 (5 bases). This CDR3 is built from 13 residues. Germline V gives CDR1 SGHRS, CDR2 YFSETQ. V lost 1 base and J 4 bases, leaving 9 bases between the germline ends. The CDR3 DNA reads as TGCGCCAGCAGCTTGTCGGGGTTGTACGAGCAGTACTTC. Protein product: CASSLSGLYEQYF.

The chain recombines TRBV6-6 with TRBJ2-1; D uncertain. Germline V lookup: CDR1 MNHNY, CDR2 SVGAGI (reference sequence). The CDR3 covers 14 residues. Trimming left V 6 bases short and J 7 bases short, with 16 bases between. In nucleotides, the CDR3 is TGTGCCAGCAGCAAGCATTCCGTGATGAATGAGCAGTTCTTC. Translated, it gives CASSKHSVMNEQFF.

The V and J genes are TRBV19 and TRBJ2-7; D unclear. The CDR3 has 14 amino acids. Trimming pared 5 bases from V and 4 bases from J, leaving 15 bases between. CDR1 LNHDA and CDR2 SQIVND come from the germline V gene (reference sequence). CDR3 coding DNA: TGTGCCAGTAGTTTGACGGCTAGTCGATACGAGCAGTACTTC. This codes for CASSLTASRYEQYF.

This clone was seen a single time. The chain employs TRBV6-5 and TRBJ2-2; D may be TRBD2 (6 bases). Germline-derived CDR1 and CDR2 are MNHEY and SVGAGI. V was trimmed by 1 base and J by 5 bases, leaving 14 bases between them. The CDR3 consists of 16 residues. This chain's CDR3 is CASSYLIGSRTGELFF. The DNA of the CDR3 is TGTGCCAGCAGTTACTTAATCGGGAGCAGGACCGGGGAGCTGTTTTTT.

In this sample, this clone turned up once. The CDR3 is CASSPLSGLTSYGYTF. The CDR3 coding sequence is TGTGCCAGCTCACCACTTTCAGGGTTAACAAGCTATGGCTACACCTTC. V is TRBV18 and J is TRBJ1-2; D is perhaps TRBD1 (5 bases). The length of the CDR3 is 16 residues. The V end was cut by 1 base, the J end by 4 bases, with 16 bases between. CDR1 and CDR2 (germline): KGHSH, LQKENI.

The chain employs TRBV7-9 and TRBJ2-7; perhaps TRBD2 as D (6 bases). Trimming left V 1 base short and J 3 bases short, with 16 bases between. Germline-derived CDR1 and CDR2 are SEHNR and FQNEAQ (reference sequence). The CDR3 is made up of 16 amino acids. The CDR3 nucleotides read TGTGCCAGCAGCTTAGTAGTTGCTAGCGCTCACTACGAGCAGTACTTC. Amino acid sequence: CASSLVVASAHYEQYF.

This sequence joins TRBV2 and TRBJ1-5; D unresolved. This CDR3 comprises 13 residues. The ends were cut back, 8 bases at V and 6 bases at J, with 14 bases in the middle. In germline, CDR1 is SNHLY, CDR2 FYNNEI. The DNA of the CDR3 is TGTGCCAGCCTGTTATTAGCTGGTCAGCCCCAGCATTTT. Amino acids: CASLLLAGQPQHF.

CDR3 residues: CASSPSTEAFF. The CDR3 bases are TGTGCCAGCAGCCCCTCCACTGAAGCTTTCTTT. This chain connects TRBV13 to TRBJ1-1; D ambiguous. Germline CDR1 is PRHDT and CDR2 is FYEKMQ (reference sequence). This CDR3 contains 11 residues. Trimming removed 5 bases from V and 4 bases from J, with 5 bases in between.

V is TRBV15 and J is TRBJ2-7; TRBD1 matches at 9 bases. This CDR3 is built from 16 residues. Unmatched junction bases numbered 9, after V lost 4 bases and J lost 2 bases. Germline lookup yields CDR1 LNHNV and CDR2 YYDKDF (reference sequence). The CDR3: CATSIGTGLDTYEQYF. In DNA form, the CDR3 reads TGTGCCACCAGCATCGGGACAGGGTTAGACACCTACGAGCAGTACTTC.

The V and J genes are TRBV28 and TRBJ1-6, with TRBD1 matching over 8 bases. Unmatched junction bases numbered 8, after V lost 6 bases and J lost 7 bases. Germline CDR1 and CDR2: MDHEN and SYDVKM. CDR3 size: 15 residues. The CDR3 loop is CASRGRDRQNSPLHF. The CDR3 DNA reads as TGTGCCAGCAGGGGTCGGGACAGGCAAAATTCACCCCTCCACTTT.

The J gene is TRBJ2-7, the V gene TRBV19; 7 bases map to TRBD2. Germline V lookup: CDR1 LNHDA, CDR2 SQIVND (reference sequence). CDR3 length equals 15 residues. V trimming: 5 bases; J trimming: 0 bases; junction bases outside the gene matches: 7. The DNA for the CDR3 is TGTGCCAGTAGTGTACTAGCGATGAGCTCCTACGAGCAGTACTTC. It yields the protein CASSVLAMSSYEQYF.

The rearrangement uses TRBV7-9 and TRBJ2-5; TRBD1 might be the D (5 bases). Germline values: CDR1 SEHNR, CDR2 FQNEAQ (reference sequence). The CDR3 has 14 amino acids. Deletions cut 2 bases from V and 5 bases from J, with 12 bases between. The CDR3 DNA sequence: TGTGCCAGCAGCTTAAGGGGTGGCGCGGAGACCCAGTACTTC. Its protein is CASSLRGGAETQYF.